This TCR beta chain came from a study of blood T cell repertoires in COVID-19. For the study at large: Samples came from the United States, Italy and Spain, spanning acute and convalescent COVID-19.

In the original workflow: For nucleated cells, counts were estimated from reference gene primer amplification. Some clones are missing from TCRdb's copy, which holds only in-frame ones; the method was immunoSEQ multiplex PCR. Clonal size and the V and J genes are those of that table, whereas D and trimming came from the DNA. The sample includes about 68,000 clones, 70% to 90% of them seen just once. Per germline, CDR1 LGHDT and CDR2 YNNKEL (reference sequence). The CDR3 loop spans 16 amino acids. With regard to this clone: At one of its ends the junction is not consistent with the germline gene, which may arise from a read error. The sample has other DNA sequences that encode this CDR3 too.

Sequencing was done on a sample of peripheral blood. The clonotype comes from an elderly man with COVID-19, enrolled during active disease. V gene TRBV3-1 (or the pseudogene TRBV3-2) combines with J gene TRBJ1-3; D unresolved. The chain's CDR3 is CASSRILANSGNTIYF. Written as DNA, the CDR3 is TGCGCCAGCAGCCGAATTCTGGCCAACTCTGGAAACACCATATATTTT.